This T cell receptor beta chain was profiled in a study of OX40 agonist ivuxolimab in advanced cancers. Clones were sequenced by immunoSEQ multiplex PCR, and TCRdb holds only the in-frame ones, with some missing. The profile shows about 71,000 clones, approximately 78% of them singletons. Trimming cost V 11 bases and J 0 bases, with 23 bases left between them. The CDR3 runs 17 residues. The germline V gene encodes CDR1 SEHNR and CDR2 FQNEAQ (reference sequence). This chain joins TRBV7-9 and TRBJ1-3; D is perhaps TRBD1 (6 bases). The receptor was isolated from an adult with an advanced solid tumor such as melanoma, head and neck, liver or kidney cancer. The sample consisted of CD4+ or CD8+ T cells sorted from blood, taken in a trial of the OX40 agonist ivuxolimab. The CDR3 bases are TGTGCCGTCCGGAGGGTCAAGACAGGCGGCTCTGGAAACACCATATATTTT. It is translated as CAVRRVKTGGSGNTIYF.